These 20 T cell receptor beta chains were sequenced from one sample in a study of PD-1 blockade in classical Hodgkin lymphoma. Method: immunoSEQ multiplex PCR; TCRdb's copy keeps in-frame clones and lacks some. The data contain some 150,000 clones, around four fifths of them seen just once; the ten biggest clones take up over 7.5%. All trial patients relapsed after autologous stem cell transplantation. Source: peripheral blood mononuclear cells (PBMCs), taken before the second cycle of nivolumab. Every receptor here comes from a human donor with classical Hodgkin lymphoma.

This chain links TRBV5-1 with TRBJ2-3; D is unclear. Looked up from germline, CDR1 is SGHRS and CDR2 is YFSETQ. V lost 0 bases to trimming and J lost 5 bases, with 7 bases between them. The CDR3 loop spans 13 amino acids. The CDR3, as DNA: TGCGCCAGCAGCTTGGTCGGAGAAGATACGCAGTATTTT. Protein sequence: CASSLVGEDTQYF.

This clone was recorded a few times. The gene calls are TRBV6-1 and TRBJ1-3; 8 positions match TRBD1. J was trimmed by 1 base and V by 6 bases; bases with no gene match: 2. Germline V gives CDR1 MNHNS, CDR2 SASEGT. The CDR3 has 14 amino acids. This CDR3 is CASRGQVSGNTIYF. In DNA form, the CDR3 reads TGTGCCAGCAGGGGACAGGTTTCTGGAAACACCATATATTTT.

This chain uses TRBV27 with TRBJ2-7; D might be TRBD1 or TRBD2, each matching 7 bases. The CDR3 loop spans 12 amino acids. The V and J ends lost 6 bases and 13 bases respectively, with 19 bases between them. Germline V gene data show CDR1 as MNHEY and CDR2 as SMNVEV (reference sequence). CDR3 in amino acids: CASRERDSRFYF. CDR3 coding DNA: TGTGCCAGCAGAGAGCGGGACAGCCGGTTTTACTTC.

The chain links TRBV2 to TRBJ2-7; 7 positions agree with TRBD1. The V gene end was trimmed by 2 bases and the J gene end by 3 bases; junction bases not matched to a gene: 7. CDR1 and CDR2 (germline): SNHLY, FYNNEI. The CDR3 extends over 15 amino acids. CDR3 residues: CASSESSTGYYEQYF. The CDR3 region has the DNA TGTGCCAGCAGTGAATCCTCGACAGGGTACTACGAGCAGTACTTC.

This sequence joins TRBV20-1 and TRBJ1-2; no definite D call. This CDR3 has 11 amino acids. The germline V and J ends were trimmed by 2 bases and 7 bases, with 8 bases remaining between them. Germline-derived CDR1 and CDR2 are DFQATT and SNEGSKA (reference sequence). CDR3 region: CSARFRSGYTF. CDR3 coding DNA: TGCAGTGCTAGATTCCGGTCTGGCTACACCTTC.

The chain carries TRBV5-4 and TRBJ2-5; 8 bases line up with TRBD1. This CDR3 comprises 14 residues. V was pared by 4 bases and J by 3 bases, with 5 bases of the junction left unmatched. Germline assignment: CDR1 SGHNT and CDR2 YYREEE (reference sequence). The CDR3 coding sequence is TGTGCCAGCAGCGCAGGACAGGGCAAAGAGACCCAGTACTTC. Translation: CASSAGQGKETQYF.

The CDR3: CASSSPGLALTYNEQFF. CDR3 DNA: TGTGCCAGCAGCTCCCCAGGACTAGCGCTAACCTACAATGAGCAGTTCTTC. The chain carries TRBV7-2 and TRBJ2-1; 9 nucleotides align to TRBD2. Germline values: CDR1 SGHTA, CDR2 FQGNSA. The V and J ends lost 4 bases and 2 bases, in that order; junction bases with no gene match: 9. The CDR3 extends over 17 amino acids. Complete variable domain (other parts from reference TRBV7-2 and TRBJ2-1): GAGVSQSPSNKVTEKGKDVELRCDPISGHTALYWYRQSLGQGLEFLIYFQGNSAPDKSGLPSDRFSAERTGGSVSTLTIQRTQQEDSAVYLCASSSPGLALTYNEQFFGPGTRLTVL.

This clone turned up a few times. CDR3 sequence reads: CASSTRGLVQETQYF. The CDR3, as DNA: TGTGCCAGCAGCACCCGAGGACTAGTCCAAGAGACCCAGTACTTC. This chain connects TRBV9 to TRBJ2-5; 7 bases line up with TRBD2. The CDR3 is 15 residues long. V dropped 4 bases and J dropped 1; count of bases not matched to a gene: 7. The germline gives CDR1 SGDLS, CDR2 YYNGEE.

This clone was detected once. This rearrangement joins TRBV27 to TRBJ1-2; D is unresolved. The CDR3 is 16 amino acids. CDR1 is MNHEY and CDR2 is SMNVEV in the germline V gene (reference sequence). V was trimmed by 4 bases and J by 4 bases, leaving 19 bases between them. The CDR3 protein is CASSSLTSGWVYGYTF. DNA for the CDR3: TGTGCCAGCAGTTCCCTAACCTCGGGTTGGGTCTATGGCTACACCTTC.

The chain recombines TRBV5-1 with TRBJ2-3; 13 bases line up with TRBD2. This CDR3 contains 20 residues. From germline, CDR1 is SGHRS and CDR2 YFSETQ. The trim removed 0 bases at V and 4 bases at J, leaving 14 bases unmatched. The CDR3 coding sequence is TGCGCCAGCAGCTTGGTCCCCTCACTAGCGGGGGGGCTGGCGCCAGATACGCAGTATTTT. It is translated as CASSLVPSLAGGLAPDTQYF.

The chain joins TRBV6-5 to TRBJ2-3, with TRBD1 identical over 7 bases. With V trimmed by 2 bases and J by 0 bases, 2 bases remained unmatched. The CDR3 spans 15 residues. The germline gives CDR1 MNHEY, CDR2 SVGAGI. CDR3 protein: CASSYQTGSTDTQYF. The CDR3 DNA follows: TGTGCCAGCAGTTACCAGACAGGGAGCACAGATACGCAGTATTTT.

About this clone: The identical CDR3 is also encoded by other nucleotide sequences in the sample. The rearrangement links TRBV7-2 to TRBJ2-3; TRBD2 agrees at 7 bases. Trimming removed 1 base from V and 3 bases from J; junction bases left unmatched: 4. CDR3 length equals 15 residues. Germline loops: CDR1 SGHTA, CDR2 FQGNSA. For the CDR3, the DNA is TGTGCCAGCAGCTTAGGGCTAGCGGATACAGATACGCAGTATTTT. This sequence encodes CASSLGLADTDTQYF.

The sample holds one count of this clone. CDR3 sequence reads: CASSESGRETQYF. DNA of the CDR3: TGTGCCAGCAGTGAATCTGGGCGGGAGACCCAGTACTTC. This chain connects TRBV25-1 to TRBJ2-5; D unclear. Germline CDR1 MGHDK, CDR2 SYGVNS. This CDR3 has 13 residues. V lost 1 base to trimming and J lost 5 bases, with 8 bases between them.

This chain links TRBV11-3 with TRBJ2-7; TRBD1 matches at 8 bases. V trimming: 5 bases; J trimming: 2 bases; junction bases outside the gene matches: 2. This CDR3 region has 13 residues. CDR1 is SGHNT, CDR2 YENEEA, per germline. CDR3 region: CASSLTGAYEQYF. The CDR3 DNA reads TGTGCCAGCAGCCTGACAGGGGCCTACGAGCAGTACTTC.

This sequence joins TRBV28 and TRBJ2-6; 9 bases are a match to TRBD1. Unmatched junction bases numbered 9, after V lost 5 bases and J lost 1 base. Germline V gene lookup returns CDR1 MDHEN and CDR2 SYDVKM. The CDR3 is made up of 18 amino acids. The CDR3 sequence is CASSNRGRYWSGANVLTF. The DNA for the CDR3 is TGTGCCAGCAGTAACAGGGGGCGCTACTGGTCTGGGGCCAACGTCCTGACTTTC.

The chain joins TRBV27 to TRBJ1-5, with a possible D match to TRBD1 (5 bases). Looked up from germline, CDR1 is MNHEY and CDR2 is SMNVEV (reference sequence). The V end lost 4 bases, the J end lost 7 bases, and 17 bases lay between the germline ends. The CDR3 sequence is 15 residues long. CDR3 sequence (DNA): TGTGCCAGCAGTTCGCGACCCGGGGCAGGACAGCCCCAGCATTTT. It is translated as CASSSRPGAGQPQHF.

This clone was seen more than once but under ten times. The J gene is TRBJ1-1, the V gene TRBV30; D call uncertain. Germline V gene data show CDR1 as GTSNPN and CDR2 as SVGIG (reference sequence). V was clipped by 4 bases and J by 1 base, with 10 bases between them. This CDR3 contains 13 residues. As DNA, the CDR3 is TGTGCCTGGATTTGGACGCAGAACACTGAAGCTTTCTTT. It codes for CAWIWTQNTEAFF.

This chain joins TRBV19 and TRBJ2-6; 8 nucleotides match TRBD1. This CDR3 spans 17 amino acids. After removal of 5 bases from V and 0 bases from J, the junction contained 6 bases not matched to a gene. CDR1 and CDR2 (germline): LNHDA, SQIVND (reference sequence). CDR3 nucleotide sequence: TGTGCCAGTAGTGCCCACAGGGGGGACTCTGGGGCCAACGTCCTGACTTTC. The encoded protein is CASSAHRGDSGANVLTF. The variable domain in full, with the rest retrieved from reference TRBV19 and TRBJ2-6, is DGGITQSPKYLFRKEGQNVTLSCEQNLNHDAMYWYRQDPGQGLRLIYYSQIVNDFQKGDIAEGYSVSREKKESFPLTVTSAQKNPTAFYLCASSAHRGDSGANVLTFGAGSRLTVL.

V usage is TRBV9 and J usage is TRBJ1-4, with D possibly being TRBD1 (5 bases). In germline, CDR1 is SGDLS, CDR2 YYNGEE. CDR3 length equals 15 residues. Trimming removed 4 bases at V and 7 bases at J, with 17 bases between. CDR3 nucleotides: TGTGCCAGCAGCCCCTGGACGGGACTACGTGAAAAACTGTTTTTT. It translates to CASSPWTGLREKLFF.

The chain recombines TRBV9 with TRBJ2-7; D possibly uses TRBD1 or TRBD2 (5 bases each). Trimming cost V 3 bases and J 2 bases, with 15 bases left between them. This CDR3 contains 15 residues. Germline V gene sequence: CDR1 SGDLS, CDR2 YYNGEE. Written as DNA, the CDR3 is TGTGCCAGCAGCGAGACCGGGACGTCCGCCTACGAGCAGTACTTC. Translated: CASSETGTSAYEQYF.